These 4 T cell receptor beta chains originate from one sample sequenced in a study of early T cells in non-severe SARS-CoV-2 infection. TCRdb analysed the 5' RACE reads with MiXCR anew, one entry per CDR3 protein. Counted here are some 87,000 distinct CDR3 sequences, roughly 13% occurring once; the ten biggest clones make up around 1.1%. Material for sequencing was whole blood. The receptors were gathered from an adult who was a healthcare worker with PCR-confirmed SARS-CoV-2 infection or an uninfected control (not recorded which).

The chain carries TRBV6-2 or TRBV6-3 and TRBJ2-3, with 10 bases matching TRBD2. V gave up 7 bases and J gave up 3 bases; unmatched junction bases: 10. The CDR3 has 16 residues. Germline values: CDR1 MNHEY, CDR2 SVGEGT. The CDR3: CASIRRLAGATDTQYF. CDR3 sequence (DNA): TGTGCCAGCATTCGAAGGCTAGCGGGAGCTACAGATACGCAGTATTTT.

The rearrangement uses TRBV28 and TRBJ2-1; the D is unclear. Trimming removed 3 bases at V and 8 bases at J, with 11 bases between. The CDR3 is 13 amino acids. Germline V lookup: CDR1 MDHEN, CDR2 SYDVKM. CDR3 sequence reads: CASSFSNVDEQFF. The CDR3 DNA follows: TGTGCCAGCAGTTTTTCCAATGTCGATGAGCAGTTCTTC.

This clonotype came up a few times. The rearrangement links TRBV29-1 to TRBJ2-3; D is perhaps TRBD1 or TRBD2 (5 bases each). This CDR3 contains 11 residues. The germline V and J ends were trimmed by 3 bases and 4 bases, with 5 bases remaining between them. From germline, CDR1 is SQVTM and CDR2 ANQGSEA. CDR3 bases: TGCAGCGTTGAGGGGGCAGATACGCAGTATTTT. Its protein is CSVEGADTQYF.

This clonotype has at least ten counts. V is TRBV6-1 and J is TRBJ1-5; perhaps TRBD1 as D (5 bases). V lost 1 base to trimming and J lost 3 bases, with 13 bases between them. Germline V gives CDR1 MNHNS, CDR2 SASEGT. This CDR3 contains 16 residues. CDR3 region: CASSEVVTGANQPQHF. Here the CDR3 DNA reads TGTGCCAGCAGTGAAGTGGTAACTGGGGCCAATCAGCCCCAGCATTTT.